This T cell receptor (beta chain) was observed in a study of human T cells and chemical hapten exposure. Across the whole study: Minor pooled library volume differences mainly drove per-sample TCR yield variation.

Study-level points and caveats: Positively correlated with patch test score were the counts of PT1 expanded TCRs.

The time point was: patch test 2, 6 weeks after DPC sensitization. The sample's treatment: therapeutic diphenylcyclopropenone sensitization with weekly scalp DPC. J was trimmed by 7 bases and V by 4 bases; bases with no gene match: 4. The CDR3 is made up of 12 amino acids. Germline CDR1 is KGHSH and CDR2 is LQKENI. The study's library attached unique molecular identifiers to single cDNA molecules. In the authors' methods: Around 97,000 TCRs per sample was the median, with a range of about 23,224 to 750,000. In TCRdb, the RACE reads were re-called with MiXCR into one record per CDR3 protein. TCRdb assigned the V and J calls; the authors' analysis was not used. The table lists under 450,000 distinct CDR3 sequences, nearly 6.5% of them singletons. A remark on this clonotype: Antigen unknown.

The V call is TRBV18, the J call TRBJ2-7, with 7 bases lining up with TRBD1. This specimen consisted of whole blood, obtained in connection with sensitization to the hapten diphenylcyclopropenone (DPC). This TCR derives from a woman aged 18-30 years with alopecia areata. Some clones in this sample may be carry-over from other donors' samples. The CDR3 is CASSLGQEEQYF. The CDR3 region has the DNA TGTGCCAGCTCACTAGGACAGGAAGAGCAGTACTTC.